These 32 T cell receptor beta chains were all obtained from the same sample, sequenced in a study of T cells in Graves' hyperthyroidism and ophthalmopathy. From RNA transcripts, TCR beta CDR3 regions were amplified. The HTBI primer set drove a first-round RT-PCR of the TCR CDR3. TCRdb used MiXCR to reprocess the multiplex PCR reads, holding one entry per CDR3 protein. This table has some 740,000 distinct CDR3 sequences, 11% to 15% appearing once. Sequencing used blood. All receptors come from a woman under 30 with Graves' hyperthyroidism.

This clonotype was detected many times. The rearrangement joins TRBV3-1 to TRBJ1-2; D gene uncertain. Between the trimmed V and J ends, which lost 0 bases and 6 bases, there was a span of 5 bases. Germline V gene lookup returns CDR1 LGHDT and CDR2 YNNKEL (reference sequence). The CDR3 consists of 12 residues. As DNA, the CDR3 is TGTGCCAGCAGCCAAGATTGGGATGGCTACACCTTC. It is translated as CASSQDWDGYTF. The variable domain in full, completed from reference TRBV3-1 and TRBJ1-2, reads DTAVSQTPKYLVTQMGNDKSIKCEQNLGHDTMYWYKQDSKKFLKIMFSYNNKELIINETVPNRFSPKSPDKAHLNLHINSLELGDSAVYFCASSQDWDGYTFGSGTRLTVV.

V usage is TRBV19 and J usage is TRBJ1-5, with 10 nucleotides matching TRBD1. This CDR3 region has 14 residues. Germline trimming cut 3 bases from V and 7 bases from J; bases unmatched to any gene: 3. CDR1 is LNHDA and CDR2 is SQIVND in the germline V gene (reference sequence). Here the CDR3 reads CASSMWDRGQPQHF. CDR3 nucleotide sequence: TGTGCCAGTAGTATGTGGGACAGGGGCCAGCCCCAGCATTTT.

The chain employs TRBV18 and TRBJ2-7; D possibly corresponds to TRBD1 (6 bases). V shed 2 bases and J shed 0 bases, with 8 bases lying between them. Germline lookup yields CDR1 KGHSH and CDR2 LQKENI. CDR3 length: 14 residues. This chain's CDR3 is CASSPLDSSYEQYF. The CDR3 DNA follows: TGTGCCAGCTCACCATTGGACAGCTCCTACGAGCAGTACTTC.

This clonotype was observed a few times. The genes are TRBV29-1 and TRBJ2-7, with D unclear. V shed 4 bases and J shed 7 bases, with 17 bases lying between them. Looked up from germline, CDR1 is SQVTM and CDR2 is ANQGSEA. The CDR3 has 13 residues. CDR3 protein: CSVVGRQNNEQYF. The CDR3 DNA sequence: TGCAGCGTTGTTGGGCGGCAGAATAATGAGCAGTACTTC.

This chain joins TRBV19 and TRBJ1-1; D may be TRBD1 (5 bases). V lost 3 bases and J 0 bases, leaving 17 bases between the germline ends. The CDR3 is made up of 17 amino acids. Germline lookup yields CDR1 LNHDA and CDR2 SQIVND (reference sequence). DNA for the CDR3: TGTGCCAGTAGTATCAGGGAAGGTGGGACGGTGAACACTGAAGCTTTCTTT. Residues: CASSIREGGTVNTEAFF. The whole variable domain, filled in from reference TRBV19 and TRBJ1-1, reads DGGITQSPKYLFRKEGQNVTLSCEQNLNHDAMYWYRQDPGQGLRLIYYSQIVNDFQKGDIAEGYSVSREKKESFPLTVTSAQKNPTAFYLCASSIREGGTVNTEAFFGQGTRLTVV.

This clonotype has a handful of counts. The chain is built from TRBV7-6 and TRBJ2-3; tentative D call: TRBD2 (6 bases). The V end lost 2 bases, the J end lost 0 bases, and 12 bases lay between the germline ends. The V gene's germline CDR1 is SGHVS and CDR2 FNYEAQ. The length of the CDR3 is 16 residues. The CDR3 DNA reads TGTGCCAGCAGCTTAAGGAGGGACCAGAGCACAGATACGCAGTATTTT. It yields the protein CASSLRRDQSTDTQYF.

The chain combines TRBV4-1 with TRBJ1-1, with 7 bases fitting TRBD1. The length of the CDR3 is 14 residues. Germline trimming cut 4 bases from V and 10 bases from J; bases unmatched to any gene: 12. From germline, CDR1 is MGHRA and CDR2 YSYEKL. CDR3 sequence: CASSLDLTGVAAFF. CDR3 bases: TGCGCCAGCAGCCTAGACCTAACAGGGGTAGCAGCTTTCTTT.

This clonotype came up a few times. This chain uses TRBV10-3 with TRBJ1-1; no reliable D call. Germline V gene data show CDR1 as ENHRY and CDR2 as SYGVKD. This CDR3 contains 14 residues. Trimming left V 7 bases short and J 4 bases short, with 16 bases between. The CDR3 DNA follows: TGTGCCATCACCCGGGAGCTAATTCGCACTGAAGCTTTCTTT. Its protein product is CAITRELIRTEAFF.

This clonotype showed up just a few times. This chain uses TRBV9 with TRBJ1-2; 9 bases fit TRBD1. V trimming: 0 bases; J trimming: 2 bases; junction bases outside the gene matches: 23. In germline, CDR1 is SGDLS, CDR2 YYNGEE. The CDR3 is made up of 22 amino acids. CDR3 protein: CASSVGGDRDRVNPLLNYGYTF. In DNA form, the CDR3 reads TGTGCCAGCAGCGTAGGGGGGGACCGGGACAGGGTCAACCCCCTACTCAACTATGGCTACACCTTC.

This clonotype has ten or more counts. The chain has TRBV5-1 and TRBJ2-7, with D unclear. The CDR3 is 14 amino acids. Germline V gene sequence: CDR1 SGHRS, CDR2 YFSETQ. The ends were cut back, 5 bases at V and 7 bases at J, with 19 bases in the middle. The CDR3 loop reads CASSPSDGLGEQYF. The CDR3 nucleotides are TGCGCCAGCAGTCCTTCGGACGGGCTTGGGGAGCAGTACTTC.

CDR3 DNA sequence: TGTGCCACTACATCAAGGGTAGCGGGGAGGTACGAGCAGTACTTC. Its translation: CATTSRVAGRYEQYF. The chain carries TRBV28 and TRBJ2-7; 8 bases fit TRBD2. Germline lookup yields CDR1 MDHEN and CDR2 SYDVKM. The CDR3 is 15 amino acids. V was clipped by 10 bases and J by 4 bases; unmatched bases: 15.

This clonotype has at least ten counts. The V gene is TRBV27, the J gene TRBJ2-3; 9 bases are shared with TRBD2. Germline-derived CDR1 and CDR2 are MNHEY and SMNVEV (reference sequence). The CDR3 extends over 15 amino acids. V gave up 5 bases and J gave up 3 bases; unmatched junction bases: 6. For the CDR3, the DNA is TGTGCCAGCAGTGGTAGCGGGAGCCCAACAGATACGCAGTATTTT. Protein sequence: CASSGSGSPTDTQYF.

This clonotype was seen many times. The rearrangement joins TRBV7-2 to TRBJ1-1; no clear D gene. Germline V CDR1 and CDR2: SGHTA, FQGNSA. Trimming stripped 1 base from V and 7 bases from J, with 10 bases between. The CDR3 loop spans 13 amino acids. CDR3 residues: CASSLDREIEAFF. Written as DNA, the CDR3 is TGTGCCAGCAGCTTAGACAGAGAAATTGAAGCTTTCTTT.

This clonotype came up a few times. The chain couples TRBV20-1 to TRBJ2-2; 8 bases line up with TRBD1. CDR3 length equals 17 residues. J was trimmed by 2 bases and V by 1 base; bases with no gene match: 9. CDR1 and CDR2 from the germline V gene are DFQATT and SNEGSKA (reference sequence). The CDR3 here is CSARGVDRGVNTGELFF. In nucleotides, the CDR3 is TGCAGTGCTAGAGGGGTAGACAGGGGAGTCAACACCGGGGAGCTGTTTTTT.

In its sample, this clonotype was seen many times. The V gene is TRBV7-9, the J gene TRBJ2-7, with TRBD1 as a possible D gene (5 bases). Germline CDR1 and CDR2: SEHNR and FQNEAQ (reference sequence). V was shortened by 4 bases and J by 7 bases, with 11 bases between the two germline ends. The CDR3 sequence is 12 residues long. CDR3 region: CASSSDSLEQYF. In nucleotides, the CDR3 is TGTGCCAGCAGCTCCGACAGTTTAGAGCAGTACTTC.

This clonotype has only a few counts. J is TRBJ2-3 and V is TRBV5-1; the match to TRBD2 covers 11 bases. V shed 0 bases and J 1 base; nucleotides not matched to a gene: 7. There are 18 residues in the CDR3. CDR1 SGHRS and CDR2 YFSETQ come from the germline V gene. The CDR3 bases are TGCGCCAGCAGCTTGGGAGCTAGCGGGAGGTACGGCACAGATACGCAGTATTTT. This codes for CASSLGASGRYGTDTQYF. Looking up the rest from reference TRBV5-1 and TRBJ2-3 gives the full variable domain: KAGVTQTPRYLIKTRGQQVTLSCSPISGHRSVSWYQQTPGQGLQFLFEYFSETQRNKGNFPGRFSGRQFSNSRSEMNVSTLELGDSALYLCASSLGASGRYGTDTQYFGPGTRLTVL.

This clonotype was counted many times. The rearrangement joins TRBV11-2 to TRBJ2-1; TRBD2 agrees at 16 bases. Trimming removed 1 base from V and 3 bases from J; junction bases left unmatched: 6. Looked up from germline, CDR1 is SGHAT and CDR2 is FQNNGV. The CDR3 consists of 19 residues. The CDR3 sequence: CASSLAQGTSGRGYNEQFF. In DNA form, the CDR3 reads TGTGCCAGCAGCTTAGCGCAAGGGACTAGCGGGAGGGGCTACAATGAGCAGTTCTTC.

This clonotype was counted between two and nine times. The rearrangement joins TRBV7-9 to TRBJ1-4; D gene unclear. CDR3 length equals 15 residues. Per the germline V gene, CDR1 is SEHNR and CDR2 is FQNEAQ (reference sequence). V was clipped by 5 bases and J by 0 bases, with 10 bases between them. The CDR3 DNA is TGTGCCAGCAGCCCTCCCGGGGCAACTAATGAAAAACTGTTTTTT. This sequence encodes CASSPPGATNEKLFF.

This clonotype was found many times. V gene TRBV28 combines with J gene TRBJ1-2, with 9 nucleotides matching TRBD1. CDR3 length equals 15 residues. With V trimmed by 5 bases and J by 5 bases, 9 bases remained unmatched. Germline V gives CDR1 MDHEN, CDR2 SYDVKM. CDR3: CASSLRDRALYGYTF. Written as DNA, the CDR3 is TGTGCCAGCAGTCTTCGGGACAGGGCCCTATATGGCTACACCTTC.

This clonotype has ten or more counts. CDR3: CSVGRRGRMADEQYF. Written as DNA, the CDR3 is TGCAGCGTTGGTCGACGCGGGAGGATGGCTGACGAGCAGTACTTC. This chain links TRBV29-1 with TRBJ2-7, with 8 bases matching TRBD2. V shed 4 bases, J shed 5 bases, and the junction held 13 bases outside the gene matches. The CDR3 runs 15 residues. Germline assignment: CDR1 SQVTM and CDR2 ANQGSEA.

This clonotype came up many times. The chain couples TRBV7-9 to TRBJ2-5, with 10 bases fitting TRBD2. Unmatched junction bases numbered 7, after V lost 5 bases and J lost 1 base. Germline V gives CDR1 SEHNR, CDR2 FQNEAQ (reference sequence). This CDR3 contains 16 residues. The DNA of the CDR3 is TGTGCCAGCAGCCCCCTAGCGGGAGTCTTCCAAGAGACCCAGTACTTC. It is translated as CASSPLAGVFQETQYF.

The CDR3 loop reads CSASSGRRDEKLFF. Here the CDR3 DNA reads TGCAGTGCTAGCTCCGGCCGCCGTGATGAAAAACTGTTTTTT. The chain joins TRBV20-1 to TRBJ1-4, with D hard to call. V was cut by 3 bases and J by 6 bases, with 14 bases left in between. Germline V gives CDR1 DFQATT, CDR2 SNEGSKA (reference sequence). The CDR3 length is 14 residues.

This clonotype has just a few counts. This rearrangement joins TRBV7-9 to TRBJ2-1; 15 positions match TRBD2. The length of the CDR3 is 14 residues. The V segment lost 6 bases and the J segment 14 bases; nucleotides outside the gene matches: 8. Germline values: CDR1 SEHNR, CDR2 FQNEAQ (reference sequence). The CDR3 nucleotides are TGTGCCAGCAGTTACCCGGGACTAGCGGGAGGAAAGTTCTTC. Protein product: CASSYPGLAGGKFF. The whole variable domain, filled in from reference TRBV7-9 and TRBJ2-1, reads DTGVSQNPRHKITKRGQNVTFRCDPISEHNRLYWYRQTLGQGPEFLTYFQNEAQLEKSRLLSDRFSAERPKGSFSTLEIQRTEQGDSAMYLCASSYPGLAGGKFFGPGTRLTVL.

In this sample, this clonotype turned up many times. The V and J genes are TRBV11-1 and TRBJ2-5; no clear D gene. There are 13 residues in the CDR3. In germline, CDR1 is SGHAT, CDR2 FQDESV (reference sequence). V lost 2 bases and J lost 5, with 9 bases in between. This CDR3 reads CASSLSWAETQYF. Here the CDR3 DNA reads TGTGCCAGCAGCTTAAGTTGGGCGGAGACCCAGTACTTC.

This clonotype was found many times. This chain connects TRBV28 to TRBJ1-1; possible D gene TRBD1, 5 bases. Trimming cost V 7 bases and J 0 bases, with 12 bases left between them. Germline V gene sequence: CDR1 MDHEN, CDR2 SYDVKM. The CDR3 loop spans 14 amino acids. CDR3 amino acids: CASTLRQLNTEAFF. CDR3 in DNA: TGTGCCAGCACCCTCCGACAGTTGAACACTGAAGCTTTCTTT.

V gene TRBV6-1 combines with J gene TRBJ2-7, with 7 bases lining up with TRBD2. The CDR3 has 14 amino acids. V lost 10 bases to trimming and J lost 4 bases; unmatched junction nucleotides: 13. The V gene's germline CDR1 is MNHNS and CDR2 SASEGT. CDR3 nucleotides: TGTGCCACCCTGAGGACTAGAGGAGCTTACGAGCAGTACTTC. Its protein is CATLRTRGAYEQYF.

The V and J genes are TRBV9 and TRBJ2-5; D is perhaps TRBD2 (5 bases). Germline CDR1 is SGDLS and CDR2 is YYNGEE. The CDR3 consists of 12 residues. V lost 4 bases to trimming and J lost 10 bases, with 14 bases between them. CDR3 protein: CASSWGEGRQYF. The CDR3 DNA reads TGTGCCAGCAGCTGGGGTGAGGGTCGCCAGTACTTC. The whole variable domain, remainder taken from reference TRBV9 and TRBJ2-5, is DSGVTQTPKHLITATGQRVTLRCSPRSGDLSVYWYQQSLDQGLQFLIQYYNGEERAKGNILERFSAQQFPDLHSELNLSSLELGDSALYFCASSWGEGRQYFGPGTRLLVL.

The CDR3 here is CATMPPGTSGRTETQYF. As DNA, the CDR3 is TGTGCCACCATGCCTCCGGGGACTAGCGGGAGAACGGAGACCCAGTACTTC. V gene TRBV24-1 combines with J gene TRBJ2-5; the match to TRBD2 covers 14 bases. The length of the CDR3 is 17 residues. CDR1 is KGHDR, CDR2 SFDVKD, per germline. V lost 8 bases and J lost 5; bases outside the gene matches: 12.

This clonotype was recorded many times. The V gene is TRBV3-1, the J gene TRBJ1-3, with 7 nucleotides matching TRBD1. The CDR3 contains 14 residues. The germline V gene encodes CDR1 LGHDT and CDR2 YNNKEL (reference sequence). Trimming removed 0 bases from V and 4 bases from J; junction bases left unmatched: 0. CDR3 sequence: CASSQEQGGNTIYF. CDR3 nucleotide sequence: TGTGCCAGCAGCCAAGAACAGGGGGGAAACACCATATATTTT.

This clonotype was seen more than once but under ten times. The chain links TRBV29-1 to TRBJ2-1; D is undetermined. Germline assignment: CDR1 SQVTM and CDR2 ANQGSEA. Trimming stripped 4 bases from V and 9 bases from J, with 13 bases between. There are 12 residues in the CDR3. CDR3 in DNA: TGCAGCGTTGTGTGGTCGGTAGGTGAGCAGTTCTTC. It specifies CSVVWSVGEQFF.

V is TRBV24-1 and J is TRBJ2-1; no firm D call. The V gene's germline CDR1 is KGHDR and CDR2 SFDVKD. Trimming stripped 7 bases from V and 9 bases from J, with 15 bases between. The CDR3 extends over 13 amino acids. The CDR3 region is CATRGPVGGEQFF. In DNA, the CDR3 is TGTGCCACCAGGGGCCCTGTCGGCGGTGAGCAGTTCTTC.

This clonotype came up a few times. The CDR3 nucleotides read TGTGCCAGCAGCTTAGGAGGGGGTCGGAATGGCTACACCTTC. It encodes CASSLGGGRNGYTF. The V and J genes are TRBV7-9 and TRBJ1-2; maybe TRBD1 (6 bases). CDR1 is SEHNR and CDR2 is FQNEAQ in the germline V gene (reference sequence). Trimming stripped 1 base from V and 6 bases from J, with 12 bases between. This CDR3 contains 14 residues.